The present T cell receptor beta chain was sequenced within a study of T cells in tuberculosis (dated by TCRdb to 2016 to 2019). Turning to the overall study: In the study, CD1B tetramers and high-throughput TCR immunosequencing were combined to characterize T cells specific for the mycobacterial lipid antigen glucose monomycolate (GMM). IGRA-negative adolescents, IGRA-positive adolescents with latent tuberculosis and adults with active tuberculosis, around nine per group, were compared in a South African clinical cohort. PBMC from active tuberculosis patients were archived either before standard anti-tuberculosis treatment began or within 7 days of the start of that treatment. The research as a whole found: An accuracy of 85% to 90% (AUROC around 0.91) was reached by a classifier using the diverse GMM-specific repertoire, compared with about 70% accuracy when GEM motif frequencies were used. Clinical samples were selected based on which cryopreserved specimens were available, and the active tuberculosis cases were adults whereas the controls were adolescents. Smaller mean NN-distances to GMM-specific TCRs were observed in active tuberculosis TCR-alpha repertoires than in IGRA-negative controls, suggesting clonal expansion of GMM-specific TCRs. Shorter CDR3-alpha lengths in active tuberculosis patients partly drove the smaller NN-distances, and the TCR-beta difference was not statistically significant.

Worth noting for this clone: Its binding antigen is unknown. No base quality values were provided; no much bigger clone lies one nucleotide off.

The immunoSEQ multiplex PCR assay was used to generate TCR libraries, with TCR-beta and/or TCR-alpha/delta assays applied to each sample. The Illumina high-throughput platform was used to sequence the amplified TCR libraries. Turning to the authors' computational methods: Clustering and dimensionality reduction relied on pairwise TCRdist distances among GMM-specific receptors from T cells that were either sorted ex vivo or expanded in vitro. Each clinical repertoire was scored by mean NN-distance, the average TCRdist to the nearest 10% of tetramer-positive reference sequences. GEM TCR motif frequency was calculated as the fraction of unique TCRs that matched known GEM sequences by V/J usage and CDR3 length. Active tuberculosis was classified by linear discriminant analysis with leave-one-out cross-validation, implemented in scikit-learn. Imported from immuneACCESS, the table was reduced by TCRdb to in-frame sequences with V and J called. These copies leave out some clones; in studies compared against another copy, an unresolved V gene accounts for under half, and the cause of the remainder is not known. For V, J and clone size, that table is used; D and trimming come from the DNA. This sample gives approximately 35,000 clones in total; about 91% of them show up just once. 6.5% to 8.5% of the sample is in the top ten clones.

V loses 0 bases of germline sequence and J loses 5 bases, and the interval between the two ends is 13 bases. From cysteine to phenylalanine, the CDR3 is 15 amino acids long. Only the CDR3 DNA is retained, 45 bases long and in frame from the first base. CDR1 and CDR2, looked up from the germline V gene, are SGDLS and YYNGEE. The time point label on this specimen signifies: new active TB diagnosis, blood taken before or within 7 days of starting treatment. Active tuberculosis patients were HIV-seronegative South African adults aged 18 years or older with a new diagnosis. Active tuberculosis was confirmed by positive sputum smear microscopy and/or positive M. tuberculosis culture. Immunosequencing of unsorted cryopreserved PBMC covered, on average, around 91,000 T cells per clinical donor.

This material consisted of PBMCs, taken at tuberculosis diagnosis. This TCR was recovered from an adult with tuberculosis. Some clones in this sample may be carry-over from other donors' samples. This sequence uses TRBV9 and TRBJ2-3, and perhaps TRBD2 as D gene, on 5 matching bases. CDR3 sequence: CASSVAPTEGDTQYF. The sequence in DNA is TGTGCCAGCAGCGTAGCCCCTACCGAGGGAGATACGCAGTATTTT.